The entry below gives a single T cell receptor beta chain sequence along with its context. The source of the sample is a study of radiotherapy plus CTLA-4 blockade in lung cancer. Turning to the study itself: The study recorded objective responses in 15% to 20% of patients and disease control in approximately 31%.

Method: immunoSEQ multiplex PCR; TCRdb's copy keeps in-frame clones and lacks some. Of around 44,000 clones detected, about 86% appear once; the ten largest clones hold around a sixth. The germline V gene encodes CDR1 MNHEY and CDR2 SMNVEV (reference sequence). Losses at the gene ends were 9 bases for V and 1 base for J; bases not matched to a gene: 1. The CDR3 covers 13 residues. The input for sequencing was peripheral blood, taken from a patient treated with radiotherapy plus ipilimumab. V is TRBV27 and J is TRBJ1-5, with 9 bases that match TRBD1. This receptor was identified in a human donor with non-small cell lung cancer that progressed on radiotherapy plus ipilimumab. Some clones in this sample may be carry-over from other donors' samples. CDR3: CASGTGSNQPQHF. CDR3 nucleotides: TGTGCCAGTGGGACAGGGAGCAATCAGCCCCAGCATTTT.